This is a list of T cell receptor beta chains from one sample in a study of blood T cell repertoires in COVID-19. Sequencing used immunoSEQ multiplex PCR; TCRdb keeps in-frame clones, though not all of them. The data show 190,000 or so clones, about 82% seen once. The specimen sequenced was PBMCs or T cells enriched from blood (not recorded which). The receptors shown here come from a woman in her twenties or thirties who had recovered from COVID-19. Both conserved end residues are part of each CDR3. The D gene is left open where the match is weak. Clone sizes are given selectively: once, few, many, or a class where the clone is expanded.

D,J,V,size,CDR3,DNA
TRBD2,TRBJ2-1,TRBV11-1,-,CASSLNSGMGYEQFF,TGTGCCAGCAGCTTAAATAGCGGGATGGGATATGAGCAGTTCTTC
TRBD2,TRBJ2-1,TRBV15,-,CATSRDLGTSGYNEQFF,TGTGCCACCAGCAGAGATTTAGGGACTAGCGGATACAATGAGCAGTTCTTC
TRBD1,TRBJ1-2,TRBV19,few,CASSIVSSGRGHGYTF,TGTGCCAGTAGTATAGTCTCCTCGGGCAGGGGGCACGGCTACACCTTC
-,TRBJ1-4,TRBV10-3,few,CAISPGAGREKLFF,TGTGCCATCAGCCCCGGTGCCGGGAGGGAAAAACTGTTTTTT
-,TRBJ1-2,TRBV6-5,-,CASSPLINYGYTF,TGTGCCAGCAGTCCTTTAATTAACTATGGCTACACCTTC
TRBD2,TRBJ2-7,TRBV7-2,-,CASSLVEVASGRDYEQYF,TGTGCCAGCAGCTTAGTCGAAGTGGCTAGCGGGAGGGACTACGAGCAGTACTTC
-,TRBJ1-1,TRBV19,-,CASSETIAEAFF,TGTGCCAGTAGTGAAACTATCGCTGAAGCTTTCTTT
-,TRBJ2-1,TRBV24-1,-,CATSDLSGSSYNEQFF,TGTGCCACCAGTGACCTTAGCGGAAGCTCCTACAATGAGCAGTTCTTC
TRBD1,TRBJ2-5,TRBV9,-,CASSQGTDQETQYF,TGTGCCAGCAGCCAGGGGACAGACCAAGAGACCCAGTACTTC
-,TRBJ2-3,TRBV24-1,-,CATSDPQAGYQDTQYF,TGTGCCACCAGTGACCCTCAAGCGGGCTACCAAGATACGCAGTATTTT
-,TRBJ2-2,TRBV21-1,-,CASSKGNSGAANTGELFF,TGTGCCAGCAGCAAAGGTAATAGCGGGGCCGCGAACACCGGGGAGCTGTTTTTT
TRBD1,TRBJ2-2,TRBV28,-,CASSLEDRAGYGELFF,TGTGCCAGCAGTTTGGAGGACAGGGCCGGATATGGGGAGCTGTTTTTT
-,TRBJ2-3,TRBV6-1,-,CASSEISGAGDTQYF,TGTGCCAGCAGTGAAATCTCGGGAGCGGGAGATACGCAGTATTTT
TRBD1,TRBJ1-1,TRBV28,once,CASSPPLQGVKGNTEAFF,TGTGCCAGCAGTCCCCCACTTCAGGGGGTGAAAGGAAACACTGAAGCTTTCTTT
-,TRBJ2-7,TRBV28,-,CASSSDQASAYEQYF,TGTGCCAGCAGTTCAGATCAAGCCAGCGCCTACGAGCAGTACTTC
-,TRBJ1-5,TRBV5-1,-,CASSSGGTGPQHF,TGCGCCAGCAGCTCCGGGGGGACGGGGCCCCAGCATTTT
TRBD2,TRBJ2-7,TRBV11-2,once,CASRPTSGSSYEQYF,TGTGCCAGCAGACCTACTAGCGGCTCTTCCTACGAGCAGTACTTC